The 4 T cell receptor beta chains reported below all come from one sample, sequenced in a study of shared clonotypes between healthy human individuals. Naive CD8 cells lacked CD45RO and underwent positive selection for CCR7, leaving out terminally differentiated effector memory CD45RA+ cells. Clones were read by immunoSEQ multiplex PCR, and TCRdb kept only the in-frame ones, dropping some. The repertoire consists of hundreds of thousands of clones, with about 95% occurring once and the leading ten covering less than 0.13%. Sequencing used naive CD8+ T cells sorted from blood. The receptors shown here come from a woman between 25 and 40 years old in good health.

The gene calls are TRBV15 and TRBJ1-3; 7 nucleotides line up with TRBD1. The CDR3 runs to 15 residues. Per the germline V gene, CDR1 is LNHNV and CDR2 is YYDKDF (reference sequence). Trimming took 0 bases from V and 7 from J; bases not matched to a gene: 6. CDR3 region: CATSRDRDRDNTIYF. The CDR3 DNA sequence: TGTGCCACCAGCAGAGATCGCGACAGGGACAACACCATATATTTT.

V is TRBV27 and J is TRBJ2-5, with 9 bases lining up with TRBD2. The CDR3 is 17 residues long. The junction had 12 bases not matched to a gene; V was cut back by 4 bases and J by 3 bases. The V gene's germline CDR1 is MNHEY and CDR2 SMNVEV (reference sequence). The CDR3 loop is CASSSNMKLAGKETQYF. The CDR3 region has the DNA TGTGCCAGCAGTTCCAACATGAAGCTAGCGGGGAAAGAGACCCAGTACTTC.

V usage is TRBV29-1 and J usage is TRBJ2-5; D possibly matches TRBD1 or TRBD2 (5 bases each). The CDR3 runs to 13 residues. The V and J ends lost 6 bases and 2 bases respectively, with 13 bases between them. Germline V gene lookup returns CDR1 SQVTM and CDR2 ANQGSEA. Written as DNA, the CDR3 is TGCAGCGTCGAACCGGGACCACAAGAGACCCAGTACTTC. This codes for CSVEPGPQETQYF.

V and J are TRBV5-6 and TRBJ2-4, with D hard to call. Per the germline V gene, CDR1 is SGHDT and CDR2 is YYEEEE. V lost 5 bases to trimming and J lost 3 bases, with 3 bases between them. CDR3 length: 11 amino acids. The CDR3 DNA is TGTGCCAGCAGTTACAAAAACATTCAGTACTTC. It specifies CASSYKNIQYF. Together with reference TRBV5-6 and TRBJ2-4, the CDR3 gives the full variable domain: DAGVTQSPTHLIKTRGQQVTLRCSPKSGHDTVSWYQQALGQGPQFIFQYYEEEERQRGNFPDRFSGHQFPNYSSELNVNALLLGDSALYLCASSYKNIQYFGAGTRLSVL.